What follows are 8 T cell receptor beta chains derived from one specimen sequenced in a study of blood T cell repertoires in COVID-19. Only in-frame clones appear in the TCRdb table, and some are missing; sequencing was by immunoSEQ multiplex PCR. Here the sample spans 90,000 or so clones, approximately 87% being singletons. The sample taken for sequencing was peripheral blood. Every receptor here comes from a human donor in a cohort sampled during active COVID-19.

The chain employs TRBV4-1 and TRBJ2-6; D unclear. This CDR3 contains 19 residues. The V end was cut by 0 bases, the J end by 0 bases, with 15 bases between. The germline V gene has CDR1 MGHRA and CDR2 YSYEKL. The CDR3, as DNA: TGCGCCAGCAGCCAAGATCTTGTACAAATATTCTCTGGGGCCAACGTCCTGACTTTC. Protein product: CASSQDLVQIFSGANVLTF.

The chain couples TRBV20-1 to TRBJ1-5; maybe TRBD1 (5 bases). Germline V gene data show CDR1 as DFQATT and CDR2 as SNEGSKA (reference sequence). The CDR3 sequence is 14 residues long. Trimming left V 3 bases short and J 3 bases short, with 12 bases between. The DNA for the CDR3 is TGCAGTGCTAGTTCTTCAGGACACAATCAGCCCCAGCATTTT. This codes for CSASSSGHNQPQHF.

This clone has more than one count but fewer than ten. V usage is TRBV2 and J usage is TRBJ2-3; 8 bases agree with TRBD2. After removal of 6 bases from V and 4 bases from J, the junction contained 15 bases not matched to a gene. The germline CDR1 and CDR2 sequences are SNHLY and FYNNEI. There are 17 residues in the CDR3. In DNA form, the CDR3 reads TGTGCCAGCAGGACCCAGCTCGGGACTAGTCACGCAGATACGCAGTATTTT. This translates into CASRTQLGTSHADTQYF.

The chain joins TRBV7-2 to TRBJ2-1; 7 positions agree with TRBD2. In germline, CDR1 is SGHTA, CDR2 FQGNSA. The junction had 6 bases not matched to a gene; V was cut back by 3 bases and J by 4 bases. The CDR3 runs 15 residues. This CDR3 is CASSFTGTTYNEQFF. CDR3 coding DNA: TGTGCCAGCAGCTTCACCGGGACTACTTACAATGAGCAGTTCTTC.

J is TRBJ2-7 and V is TRBV28; tentatively, D is TRBD1 (5 bases). The length of the CDR3 is 11 residues. Germline loops: CDR1 MDHEN, CDR2 SYDVKM. V gave up 4 bases and J gave up 10 bases, with 11 bases separating them. CDR3: CASSSQARQYF. The DNA of the CDR3 is TGTGCCAGCAGTTCACAGGCTCGACAGTACTTC.

The chain recombines TRBV11-2 with TRBJ1-4; maybe TRBD1 (5 bases). Trimming removed 1 base from V and 3 bases from J, with 21 bases in between. The CDR3 runs 19 residues. Germline V CDR1 and CDR2: SGHAT, FQNNGV. The CDR3 DNA is TGTGCCAGCAGCTTAGTAAGGGGCTTGTCTTCTGGGGCTAATGAAAAACTGTTTTTT. It codes for CASSLVRGLSSGANEKLFF.

This clone showed up just a few times. The chain couples TRBV2 to TRBJ1-5, with D possibly being TRBD1 (5 bases). Trimming cost V 1 base and J 6 bases, with 7 bases left between them. This CDR3 region has 13 residues. Germline CDR1 SNHLY, CDR2 FYNNEI. The chain's CDR3 is CASSEGGVQPQHF. The CDR3 bases are TGTGCCAGCAGTGAAGGGGGGGTTCAGCCCCAGCATTTT.

This chain connects TRBV6-5 to TRBJ1-3; TRBD1 is a possible D gene (6 bases). CDR1 and CDR2 from the germline V gene are MNHEY and SVGAGI. Between the trimmed V and J ends, which lost 5 bases and 1 base, there was a span of 9 bases. The CDR3 is made up of 14 amino acids. CDR3 region: CASSNRESGNTIYF. CDR3 bases: TGTGCCAGCAGTAACAGGGAGTCTGGAAACACCATATATTTT.